The 20 T cell receptor beta chains below were found in one sample sequenced in a study of cytomegalovirus exposure and HLA in healthy donors. A multiplex PCR was run with 60 Vbeta primers and 13 Jbeta primers. The table came from immunoSEQ multiplex PCR; TCRdb's copy has only in-frame clones and leaves some out. The sample carries around 160,000 clones, around 65% recorded once. The sequenced sample consisted of PBMCs. The origin of the receptors is a woman aged 35 to 49 in good health and CMV-seropositive.

The CDR3 nucleotides are TGCGCCAGCAGCCCGAGGGGTACGGCGGGGGCCGGGGAGCTGTTTTTT. Protein: CASSPRGTAGAGELFF. The rearrangement joins TRBV4-1 to TRBJ2-2; the match to TRBD2 covers 7 bases. Germline CDR1 reads MGHRA; CDR2 reads YSYEKL. Trimming removed 4 bases from V and 6 bases from J; junction bases left unmatched: 11. The CDR3 runs 16 residues.

This clone showed up just a few times. V gene TRBV5-4 combines with J gene TRBJ2-3; TRBD2 matches 11 bases. Germline assignment: CDR1 SGHNT and CDR2 YYREEE (reference sequence). With 5 bases clipped from V and 7 bases from J, the junction kept 6 bases outside the gene matches. The CDR3 is 14 residues long. The CDR3 DNA is TGTGCCAGCAGTCTGGGACTAGCGGAGAATACGCAGTATTTT. This translates into CASSLGLAENTQYF.

V is TRBV6-5 and J is TRBJ2-7, with a possible D match to TRBD1 (6 bases). CDR3 length: 13 residues. Germline V gene sequence: CDR1 MNHEY, CDR2 SVGAGI. The germline V and J ends were trimmed by 6 bases and 3 bases, with 12 bases remaining between them. CDR3 DNA: TGTGCCAGCAGGCAACCACAGGGCTACGAGCAGTACTTC. Translating it yields CASRQPQGYEQYF.

The V call is TRBV7-2, the J call TRBJ1-1; weak D call: TRBD1 (5 bases). V was shortened by 4 bases and J by 4 bases, with 16 bases between the two germline ends. In germline, CDR1 is SGHTA, CDR2 FQGNSA. The CDR3 loop spans 15 amino acids. The CDR3: CASSSRQIIGTEAFF. As DNA, the CDR3 is TGTGCCAGCAGCTCCCGACAGATAATTGGCACTGAAGCTTTCTTT.

This clone was recorded only once. The chain is built from TRBV15 and TRBJ2-1; TRBD2 might be the D (5 bases). Germline values: CDR1 LNHNV, CDR2 YYDKDF (reference sequence). This CDR3 is built from 12 residues. Trimming left V 5 bases short and J 5 bases short, with 7 bases between. CDR3 coding DNA: TGTGCCACCAGCGCAGCGGACAATGAGCAGTTCTTC. Protein product: CATSAADNEQFF.

The chain uses TRBV2 and TRBJ1-1, with 7 positions matching TRBD1. The trim removed 1 base at V and 9 bases at J, leaving 11 bases unmatched. The CDR3 is 15 amino acids. The germline CDR1 and CDR2 sequences are SNHLY and FYNNEI. CDR3: CASSEVEGGARKAFF. Written as DNA, the CDR3 is TGTGCCAGCAGTGAAGTGGAAGGGGGCGCGAGAAAAGCTTTCTTT.

This chain uses TRBV19 with TRBJ2-2; D gene unclear. The CDR3 sequence is 12 residues long. V lost 9 bases and J 1 base, leaving 6 bases between the germline ends. CDR1 and CDR2 from the germline V gene are LNHDA and SQIVND (reference sequence). The CDR3, as DNA: TGTGCCAGCGAGCGGAACACCGGGGAGCTGTTTTTT. This gives the protein CASERNTGELFF.

The chain recombines TRBV9 with TRBJ2-7; D possibly corresponds to TRBD1 (6 bases). V dropped 2 bases and J dropped 2 bases, with 11 bases sitting between them. This CDR3 is built from 14 residues. The germline V gene encodes CDR1 SGDLS and CDR2 YYNGEE. The CDR3 loop reads CASSVAGAPYEQYF. For the CDR3, the DNA is TGTGCCAGCAGCGTGGCAGGGGCGCCCTACGAGCAGTACTTC.

The V and J genes are TRBV4-3 and TRBJ2-3, with 11 bases that match TRBD2. Per germline, CDR1 LGHNA and CDR2 YSLEER. This CDR3 has 17 residues. V gave up 0 bases and J gave up 2 bases; unmatched junction bases: 4. CDR3 coding DNA: TGCGCCAGCAGCCAAGATCTAGCGGGAGGCTCCACAGATACGCAGTATTTT. Its protein product is CASSQDLAGGSTDTQYF.

This clone has just one count. The CDR3 nucleotides are TGTGCCAGCAGCCCGGGGACAGGGGCTACCTACGAGCAGTACTTC. Protein sequence: CASSPGTGATYEQYF. This chain connects TRBV14 to TRBJ2-7; 10 bases map to TRBD1. Germline CDR1 and CDR2: SGHDN and FVKESK. The CDR3 sequence is 15 residues long. Trimming at V came to 4 bases and at J to 2 bases, leaving 5 bases not matched to a gene. The variable domain in full, completed from reference TRBV14 and TRBJ2-7, reads EAGVTQFPSHSVIEKGQTVTLRCDPISGHDNLYWYRRVMGKEIKFLLHFVKESKQDESGMPNNRFLAERTGGTYSTLKVQPAELEDSGVYFCASSPGTGATYEQYFGPGTRLTVT.

The chain is built from TRBV21-1 and TRBJ2-1; the D call TRBD2 from the table was never checked on the DNA. TRBV21-1 is labeled a pseudogene. This CDR3 is 16 amino acids long. In DNA, the CDR3 is TGTGCCAGCAGCAAAGGACTAGCGGGGGTTTACAATGAGCAGTTCTTC. Amino acid sequence: CASSKGLAGVYNEQFF.

This chain connects TRBV27 to TRBJ2-1, with a possible D match to TRBD2 (7 bases). CDR1 and CDR2 (germline): MNHEY, SMNVEV (reference sequence). V lost 10 bases, J lost 7 bases, and 23 bases lay in between. This CDR3 is 15 amino acids long. Here the CDR3 reads CATLPWGGAGNEQFF. As DNA, the CDR3 is TGTGCCACCCTACCGTGGGGGGGGGCTGGGAATGAGCAGTTCTTC.

V is TRBV9 and J is TRBJ2-3, with 10 bases identical to TRBD2. With 2 bases clipped from V and 6 bases from J, the junction kept 9 bases outside the gene matches. This CDR3 is 16 amino acids long. CDR1 is SGDLS, CDR2 YYNGEE, per germline. CDR3 protein: CASSVRAGGEGDTQYF. The CDR3 region has the DNA TGTGCCAGCAGCGTCCGAGCGGGAGGGGAGGGCGATACGCAGTATTTT. Drawing the rest from reference TRBV9 and TRBJ2-3, the complete variable domain is DSGVTQTPKHLITATGQRVTLRCSPRSGDLSVYWYQQSLDQGLQFLIQYYNGEERAKGNILERFSAQQFPDLHSELNLSSLELGDSALYFCASSVRAGGEGDTQYFGPGTRLTVL.

V is TRBV12-5 and J is TRBJ2-1; 7 positions agree with TRBD1. In germline, CDR1 is LGHNT, CDR2 FRNRAP. J was trimmed by 1 base and V by 4 bases; bases with no gene match: 10. The CDR3 is 17 residues long. In nucleotides, the CDR3 is TGTGCTAGTGGTTCAGAGGAGAGGGGGCCATCCTACAATGAGCAGTTCTTC. Protein sequence: CASGSEERGPSYNEQFF. The full variable domain, its missing parts supplied by reference TRBV12-5 and TRBJ2-1, is DARVTQTPRHKVTEMGQEVTMRCQPILGHNTVFWYRQTMMQGLELLAYFRNRAPLDDSGMPKDRFSAEMPDATLATLKIQPSEPRDSAVYFCASGSEERGPSYNEQFFGPGTRLTVL.

The rearrangement joins TRBV25-1 to TRBJ1-2; a possible D gene is TRBD1 (6 bases). Germline values: CDR1 MGHDK, CDR2 SYGVNS. The V end was cut by 1 base, the J end by 8 bases, with 14 bases between. This CDR3 has 14 amino acids. CDR3 in DNA: TGTGCCAGCAGTGAATTTGACAGGCGACGCGGCTACACCTTC. Amino acids: CASSEFDRRRGYTF.

The gene calls are TRBV6-1 and TRBJ2-4; 9 positions match TRBD1. After removal of 6 bases from V and 0 bases from J, the junction contained 15 bases not matched to a gene. The CDR3 has 19 amino acids. Germline CDR1 reads MNHNS; CDR2 reads SASEGT. This chain's CDR3 is CASREPGQGSLLAKNIQYF. CDR3 DNA: TGTGCCAGCAGGGAACCGGGACAGGGATCATTACTAGCCAAAAACATTCAGTACTTC.

The chain combines TRBV27 with TRBJ2-5, with 8 bases that match TRBD2. The CDR3 is made up of 15 amino acids. Trimming took 5 bases from V and 1 from J; bases not matched to a gene: 6. Germline V gene data show CDR1 as MNHEY and CDR2 as SMNVEV (reference sequence). CDR3 loop: CASSRMLAGQETQYF. The CDR3 DNA is TGTGCCAGCAGTCGCATGCTAGCGGGCCAAGAGACCCAGTACTTC.

This chain joins TRBV5-4 and TRBJ1-4; 7 nucleotides agree with TRBD1. The V gene's germline CDR1 is SGHNT and CDR2 YYREEE (reference sequence). The CDR3 has 14 residues. V trimming: 2 bases; J trimming: 8 bases; junction bases outside the gene matches: 6. CDR3 sequence: CASSLQGTGEKLFF. The CDR3, as DNA: TGTGCCAGCAGCTTACAGGGGACGGGAGAAAAACTGTTTTTT. Full variable domain (missing parts from reference TRBV5-4 and TRBJ1-4): ETGVTQSPTHLIKTRGQQVTLRCSSQSGHNTVSWYQQALGQGPQFIFQYYREEENGRGNFPPRFSGLQFPNYSSELNVNALELDDSALYLCASSLQGTGEKLFFGSGTQLSVL.

The gene calls are TRBV28 and TRBJ2-3; 7 bases fit TRBD1. Unmatched junction bases numbered 5, after V lost 10 bases and J lost 4 bases. Per germline, CDR1 MDHEN and CDR2 SYDVKM. CDR3 length: 12 residues. CDR3: CATTGNPDTQYF. CDR3 DNA: TGTGCCACGACAGGGAATCCAGATACGCAGTATTTT. The whole variable domain, remainder taken from reference TRBV28 and TRBJ2-3, is DVKVTQSSRYLVKRTGEKVFLECVQDMDHENMFWYRQDPGLGLRLIYFSYDVKMKEKGDIPEGYSVSREKKERFSLILESASTNQTSMYLCATTGNPDTQYFGPGTRLTVL.

This rearrangement joins TRBV6-5 to TRBJ2-5; possibly TRBD2 for D (5 bases). CDR1 is MNHEY and CDR2 is SVGAGI in the germline V gene. The length of the CDR3 is 13 residues. The V and J ends lost 4 bases and 5 bases respectively, with 11 bases between them. As DNA, the CDR3 is TGTGCCAGCAGTTCCCGTGGCGGGGAGACCCAGTACTTC. It codes for CASSSRGGETQYF.